Presented here are 7 T cell receptor beta chains from one specimen sequenced in a study of graft-versus-host responses after intestinal transplantation. The table came from immunoSEQ multiplex PCR; TCRdb's copy has only in-frame clones and leaves some out. The table lists about 99,000 clones, under 95% of them singletons. These receptors are not linked to any known antigen. The specimen comprised unstimulated CD8+ T cells sorted from spleen or lymph node cells, sampled before intestinal transplant. These receptor sequences come from a human donor who received an intestinal transplant.

This clone was observed a few times. The chain has TRBV7-9 and TRBJ2-7; D not resolved. V lost 5 bases, J lost 0 bases, and 14 bases lay in between. There are 15 residues in the CDR3. Germline V gives CDR1 SEHNR, CDR2 FQNEAQ (reference sequence). The CDR3 protein is CASSPAFDTSYEQYF. CDR3 nucleotide sequence: TGTGCCAGCAGCCCAGCATTCGACACCTCCTACGAGCAGTACTTC.

J is TRBJ1-2 and V is TRBV9; D possibly corresponds to TRBD1 (5 bases). In germline, CDR1 is SGDLS, CDR2 YYNGEE. The CDR3 spans 14 residues. The ends were cut back, 0 bases at V and 7 bases at J, with 13 bases in the middle. CDR3 residues: CASSVAGGSAGYTF. The CDR3 region has the DNA TGTGCCAGCAGCGTAGCCGGGGGGTCGGCTGGCTACACCTTC. The full variable domain, with the rest looked up from reference TRBV9 and TRBJ1-2, is DSGVTQTPKHLITATGQRVTLRCSPRSGDLSVYWYQQSLDQGLQFLIQYYNGEERAKGNILERFSAQQFPDLHSELNLSSLELGDSALYFCASSVAGGSAGYTFGSGTRLTVV.

This clone was seen more than once but under ten times. The chain recombines TRBV6-1 with TRBJ2-1; D might be TRBD2 (6 bases). Germline V gene lookup returns CDR1 MNHNS and CDR2 SASEGT. CDR3 size: 15 residues. V lost 0 bases, J lost 8 bases, and 14 bases lay in between. CDR3 in amino acids: CASSEALGGGYEQFF. CDR3 nucleotide sequence: TGTGCCAGCAGTGAAGCGCTGGGGGGAGGATATGAGCAGTTCTTC.

The gene calls are TRBV19 and TRBJ1-5; maybe TRBD1 (6 bases). The germline CDR1 and CDR2 sequences are LNHDA and SQIVND (reference sequence). V was clipped by 3 bases and J by 0 bases, with 12 bases between them. The CDR3 spans 16 residues. This CDR3 is CASSMQGTLSNQPQHF. The CDR3 DNA reads as TGTGCCAGTAGTATGCAGGGGACCCTTAGCAATCAGCCCCAGCATTTT.

J is TRBJ1-1 and V is TRBV19, with a weak D call TRBD1 (5 bases). The CDR3 spans 18 residues. The V gene's germline CDR1 is LNHDA and CDR2 SQIVND (reference sequence). V was clipped by 5 bases and J by 5 bases, with 27 bases between them. CDR3 nucleotide sequence: TGTGCCAGTAGTTCCCCGTCGGGGGTCATAGCGCGGGAGACTGAAGCTTTCTTT. Translation: CASSSPSGVIARETEAFF.

The chain links TRBV5-1 to TRBJ2-7; TRBD1 is a possible D gene (6 bases). Germline CDR1 and CDR2: SGHRS and YFSETQ. V lost 0 bases and J 4 bases, leaving 11 bases between the germline ends. This CDR3 spans 14 amino acids. CDR3 DNA: TGCGCCAGCAGCTTGGGGCTACAGGGATACGAGCAGTACTTC. Translating it yields CASSLGLQGYEQYF.

The V call is TRBV5-6, the J call TRBJ2-7, with 13 nucleotides matching TRBD2. The germline V gene has CDR1 SGHDT and CDR2 YYEEEE. V dropped 3 bases and J dropped 2; count of bases not matched to a gene: 2. CDR3 length equals 15 residues. CDR3 sequence: CASSYGTSGTYEQYF. The CDR3 DNA reads as TGTGCCAGCAGCTACGGGACTAGCGGGACCTACGAGCAGTACTTC.